The next 8 T cell receptor beta chains were all read from a single sample in a study of blood T cells in healthy people across ages. PCR was performed a second time for roughly 7 to 12 cycles using a sample-barcoded 5' primer and a J-beta primer mix. Via MiXCR, TCRdb re-called the 5' RACE reads, giving one row per CDR3 protein. The sample contains approximately 780,000 distinct CDR3 sequences, roughly 24% of which appear only once. In addition, the sample was reused for a study of T cells of mothers and their children.

The material sequenced was blood. Every receptor here comes from a boy aged 5 to 17 in good health.

The chain combines TRBV29-1 with TRBJ1-1, with a weak D call TRBD1 (5 bases). This CDR3 has 12 residues. The germline V and J ends were trimmed by 5 bases and 5 bases, with 12 bases remaining between them. Germline lookup yields CDR1 SQVTM and CDR2 ANQGSEA. CDR3 DNA: TGCAGCGTTTTTATGGGGGGGACTGAAGCTTTCTTT. It translates to CSVFMGGTEAFF.

This chain links TRBV5-1 with TRBJ2-5, with D perhaps TRBD2 (5 bases). Trimming shortened V by 4 bases and J by 5 bases, and 15 bases separated the two germline ends. The germline V gene encodes CDR1 SGHRS and CDR2 YFSETQ. The length of the CDR3 is 14 residues. CDR3 DNA: TGCGCCAGCAGCCCCGGGCTCACGGGGGAGACCCAGTACTTC. This translates into CASSPGLTGETQYF.

V is TRBV20-1 and J is TRBJ2-5; perhaps TRBD2 as D (5 bases). Trimming removed 5 bases at V and 2 bases at J, with 15 bases between. Germline V lookup: CDR1 DFQATT, CDR2 SNEGSKA (reference sequence). The CDR3 totals 14 residues. The CDR3 DNA follows: TGCAGTGCTGTCGAGCTAGCCCTGCAAGAGACCCAGTACTTC. Translation: CSAVELALQETQYF.

This clonotype was seen at least ten times. The chain has TRBV3-1 and TRBJ2-1; 8 bases match TRBD2. Germline assignment: CDR1 LGHDT and CDR2 YNNKEL (reference sequence). The CDR3 is 15 residues long. Unmatched junction bases numbered 1, after V lost 2 bases and J lost 1 base. In nucleotides, the CDR3 is TGTGCCAGCAGCCAAAGCGGGGGTTCCTACAATGAGCAGTTCTTC. Residues: CASSQSGGSYNEQFF.

There are a few counts of this clonotype. The J gene is TRBJ2-5, the V gene TRBV12-3 or TRBV12-4, with 9 positions matching TRBD2. Germline trimming cut 5 bases from V and 7 bases from J; bases unmatched to any gene: 17. This CDR3 has 17 residues. The CDR3 sequence: CASSGVKAGGALGTQYF. The CDR3 DNA reads TGTGCCAGCAGTGGGGTAAAAGCGGGGGGCGCCCTTGGGACCCAGTACTTC.

This clonotype was counted only a few times. V gene TRBV29-1 combines with J gene TRBJ2-7; weak D call: TRBD1 (6 bases). The V end lost 3 bases, the J end lost 7 bases, and 13 bases lay between the germline ends. Germline values: CDR1 SQVTM, CDR2 ANQGSEA. The CDR3 is 12 residues long. As DNA, the CDR3 is TGCAGCGTTGAGAGGGGGACGAGGGAGCAGTACTTC. Protein: CSVERGTREQYF.

V is TRBV19 and J is TRBJ2-5; 12 nucleotides line up with TRBD1. V was clipped by 4 bases and J by 5 bases; unmatched bases: 8. This CDR3 region has 16 residues. Per germline, CDR1 LNHDA and CDR2 SQIVND (reference sequence). The CDR3 reads CASSNSGTGGDETQYF. The CDR3 nucleotides read TGTGCCAGTAGTAACTCCGGGACAGGGGGCGATGAGACCCAGTACTTC.

This clonotype was seen more than once but under ten times. The chain joins TRBV7-2 to TRBJ1-6; D gene uncertain. Germline-derived CDR1 and CDR2 are SGHTA and FQGNSA. The ends were cut back, 2 bases at V and 10 bases at J, with 6 bases in the middle. CDR3 length equals 12 residues. The DNA for the CDR3 is TGTGCCAGCAGCTTACGTCGGTCACCCCTCCACTTT. It specifies CASSLRRSPLHF.